Included here is one T cell receptor beta chain sequence, with context. The data derive from a study of blood T cell repertoires in COVID-19. At the level of the study: Researchers got acute and convalescent COVID-19 samples from the United States, Italy and Spain. PBMCs, B-cell-depleted T cells, or T cells provided the cDNA or gDNA that made up the material.

This CDR3 region has 15 residues. The V segment lost 1 base and the J segment 3 bases; nucleotides outside the gene matches: 6. Germline CDR1 and CDR2: SGHRS and YFSETQ. Study processing details: Amplifying reference gene primers gave estimates of nucleated cell counts. The repertoire was sequenced with immunoSEQ multiplex PCR; TCRdb's copy has only in-frame clones and lacks some. V, J and clone size derive from that table, while D and trimming were established from the DNA sequence. The sample includes about 170,000 clones, around nine tenths seen only once; the top ten take roughly 3.4%. The TCR sequence derives from a man aged 65 to 79 with acute or convalescent COVID-19. V and J are TRBV5-1 and TRBJ2-5; 7 positions match TRBD2. What was sequenced was peripheral blood. As DNA, the CDR3 is TGCGCCAGCAGCTTGTTTCTGGGAGGGGAAGAGACCCAGTACTTC. Amino acid sequence: CASSLFLGGEETQYF.